A selection of T cell receptor beta chains follows, all from one sample in a study of cytomegalovirus exposure and HLA in healthy donors. This table comes from immunoSEQ multiplex PCR, and its TCRdb copy is limited to in-frame clones, with some not included. The sample lists about 57,000 clones, 75% to 85% occurring once. Sequencing used PBMCs. Every receptor here comes from a male donor in good health and CMV-seronegative. CDR3s include the opening cysteine and the closing phenylalanine or tryptophan. A D gene is named only where the DNA matches it firmly. Expanded clones are given a class, and other clones once, few, many or no size at all.

clone_size	v_call	j_call	d_call	cdr3_nt	cdr3_aa
NA	TRBV5-4	TRBJ1-6	NA	TGTGCCAGCAGCGCGGGTTCGGGGGGGAATTCACCCCTCCACTTT	CASSAGSGGNSPLHF
NA	TRBV27	TRBJ1-5	NA	TGTGCCAGCAGACCCGGACAGATTAGCAATCAGCCCCAGCATTTT	CASRPGQISNQPQHF
NA	TRBV19	TRBJ2-7	TRBD2	TGTGCCAGTAGCCTGACTAGCGGGAACTACGAGCAGTACTTC	CASSLTSGNYEQYF
NA	TRBV7-8	TRBJ1-1	NA	TGTGCCAGCAGCTTAGGAGGCGGCACTGAAGCTTTCTTT	CASSLGGGTEAFF
NA	TRBV5-1	TRBJ2-7	TRBD1	TGCGCCAGCAGCTCTGGGACAGGGGGCGGCGAGCAGTACTTC	CASSSGTGGGEQYF
NA	TRBV6-1	TRBJ2-1	NA	TGTGCCAGCAGTGCCAATTCAGGGTCTGAGCAGTTCTTC	CASSANSGSEQFF
NA	TRBV4-3	TRBJ2-7	NA	TGCGCCAGCAGCCAAAAATCAATCTCCTACGAGCAGTACTTC	CASSQKSISYEQYF
NA	TRBV27	TRBJ2-7	TRBD2	TGTGCCAGCAGTTTGGGTAGCGGGGGATACGAGCAGTACTTC	CASSLGSGGYEQYF
NA	TRBV19	TRBJ1-6	NA	TGTGCCAGTTCGGGGAGCTCCTATAATTCACCCCTCCACTTT	CASSGSSYNSPLHF
NA	TRBV7-2	TRBJ2-4	NA	TGTGCCAGCAGCCCCCGTTTTCCTCAAAACATTCAGTACTTC	CASSPRFPQNIQYF
NA	TRBV7-2	TRBJ2-7	TRBD1	TGTGCCAGCAGCTTGGCGGGACAGGGGGCCTACGAGCAGTACTTC	CASSLAGQGAYEQYF
NA	TRBV6-5	TRBJ1-1	NA	TGTGCCAGCAGCCCGACAGCAACTGAAGCTTTCTTT	CASSPTATEAFF
once	TRBV7-2	TRBJ2-4	TRBD2	TGTGCCAGCAACCCGGGCGGGGGGGCCAAAAACATTCAGTACTTC	CASNPGGGAKNIQYF
NA	TRBV28	TRBJ2-7	TRBD2	TGTGCCAGCAATCCTAGCGGGGGTCCCTACGAGCAGTACTTC	CASNPSGGPYEQYF
NA	TRBV27	TRBJ1-2	TRBD1	TGTGCCAGCAGGCGACAGGGCCACAACGGCGAGGGCTACACCTTC	CASRRQGHNGEGYTF
NA	TRBV9	TRBJ2-2	NA	TGTGCCAGCCGACGTGGGACAAACACCGGGGAGCTGTTTTTT	CASRRGTNTGELFF
NA	TRBV29-1	TRBJ2-5	NA	TGCAGCGTTGAAGGGGCAGAGACCCAGTACTTC	CSVEGAETQYF
once	TRBV27	TRBJ1-4	TRBD1	TGTGCCAGCAGTTGGGGACAGGGCGCTGAAAAACTGTTTTTT	CASSWGQGAEKLFF
NA	TRBV5-5	TRBJ2-5	NA	TGTGCCAGCAGCTTGGGTGCGGGCCTCTTCCAAGAGACCCAGTACTTC	CASSLGAGLFQETQYF
NA	TRBV5-1	TRBJ2-2	NA	TGCGCCAGCAGCTTGGGAGGGAACACCGGGGAGCTGTTTTTT	CASSLGGNTGELFF
NA	TRBV4-2	TRBJ2-1	TRBD2	TGTGCCAGCAGCCAATCCGGGGGGGGAGCCACGGAGCAGTTCTTC	CASSQSGGGATEQFF
NA	TRBV30	TRBJ2-7	NA	TGTGCCTGGAGTGTCTTTTCGAGCAGGGTAAACGAGCAGTACTTC	CAWSVFSSRVNEQYF
NA	TRBV2	TRBJ2-3	TRBD2	TGTGCCAGCACCTTACTAGCGGGACGATCTCGGGGTACGCAGTATTTT	CASTLLAGRSRGTQYF
NA	TRBV18	TRBJ2-1	NA	TGTGCCAGCTCACCGGGCCAGCACAATGAGCAGTTCTTC	CASSPGQHNEQFF
NA	TRBV18	TRBJ1-1	TRBD1	TGTGCCAGCTCAGAGAGACAGGGCGACACTGAAGCTTTCTTT	CASSERQGDTEAFF
NA	TRBV6-6	TRBJ1-4	NA	TGTGCCAGCAGTTTGAGTGAAAAACTGTTTTTT	CASSLSEKLFF
NA	TRBV10-3	TRBJ1-2	TRBD1	TGTGCCGTCAGTGAATTCGCGGGACAGGACTATGGCTACACCTTC	CAVSEFAGQDYGYTF
NA	TRBV29-1	TRBJ1-2	TRBD1	TGCAGCGTTGAAAACAGGGGAGCGTCTGCCGCTAACTATGGCTACACCTTC	CSVENRGASAANYGYTF
NA	TRBV5-1	TRBJ1-1	NA	TGCGCCAGCAGCCCCTCAGGGGCAGCAGGGCACACTGAAGCTTTCTTT	CASSPSGAAGHTEAFF
NA	TRBV9	TRBJ2-1	NA	TGTGCCAGCAGCGTCTCCGACAATGAGCAGTTCTTC	CASSVSDNEQFF
NA	TRBV2	TRBJ1-2	NA	TGTGCCAGCAGTGAAGGCACTACCAGTCTTAACTATGGCTACACCTTC	CASSEGTTSLNYGYTF
NA	TRBV5-1	TRBJ1-5	TRBD1	TGCGCCAGCAGCCGGGACAGGGGGACTCAGCCCCAGCATTTT	CASSRDRGTQPQHF
NA	TRBV7-9	TRBJ1-2	NA	TGTGCCAGCAGCCGAGACACACCTAACTATGGCTACACCTTC	CASSRDTPNYGYTF
NA	TRBV4-3	TRBJ1-2	NA	TGCGCCAGCAGCCAAGAGGCACAGACCGATAACTATGGCTACACCTTC	CASSQEAQTDNYGYTF
NA	TRBV9	TRBJ1-1	TRBD1	TGTGCCAGCAGCAAAACAACAGGGGGCGGAACTGAAGCTTTCTTT	CASSKTTGGGTEAFF
NA	TRBV5-1	TRBJ1-4	NA	TGCGCCAGCAGCTTCCAACAGGGTGAGGAAAAACTGTTTTTT	CASSFQQGEEKLFF
NA	TRBV30	TRBJ1-1	NA	TGTGCCTGGAGCCTCCGAGGGGGGAACACTGAAGCTTTCTTT	CAWSLRGGNTEAFF
NA	TRBV9	TRBJ1-4	NA	TGTGCCAGCAGCGTATCGAGGGGAGGGGGTGAAAAACTGTTTTTT	CASSVSRGGGEKLFF
NA	TRBV6-6	TRBJ1-2	NA	TGTGCCAGCAGGCCTAACGATGAAACTCGGGGCTACACCTTC	CASRPNDETRGYTF
NA	TRBV25-1	TRBJ1-1	NA	TGTGCCAGCAGTGCTGCTGGCAGGCAGAACACTGAAGCTTTCTTT	CASSAAGRQNTEAFF
NA	TRBV11-1	TRBJ2-2	NA	TGTGCCAGCAGCTTCCAAGAGACAGATCACACCGGGGAGCTGTTTTTT	CASSFQETDHTGELFF
NA	TRBV4-3	TRBJ2-7	TRBD1	TGCGCCAGCAGCCAAACAGGGGGTTGGGCCTACGAGCAGTACTTC	CASSQTGGWAYEQYF
NA	TRBV25-1	TRBJ2-2	TRBD1	TGTGCCAGCACCCACCGGGACAGGGAACCCGGGGAGCTGTTTTTT	CASTHRDREPGELFF
NA	TRBV29-1	TRBJ2-2	TRBD1	TGCAGCGTTGAGGACAGGGATACGAACGGGGAGCTGTTTTTT	CSVEDRDTNGELFF
NA	TRBV2	TRBJ2-2	TRBD1	TGTGCCAGCAGACAGGGGGCGGTTACCGGGGAGCTGTTTTTT	CASRQGAVTGELFF
NA	TRBV11-3	TRBJ2-3	TRBD2	TGTGCCAGCAGCACCCGGCGGGGGAACACAGATACGCAGTATTTT	CASSTRRGNTDTQYF